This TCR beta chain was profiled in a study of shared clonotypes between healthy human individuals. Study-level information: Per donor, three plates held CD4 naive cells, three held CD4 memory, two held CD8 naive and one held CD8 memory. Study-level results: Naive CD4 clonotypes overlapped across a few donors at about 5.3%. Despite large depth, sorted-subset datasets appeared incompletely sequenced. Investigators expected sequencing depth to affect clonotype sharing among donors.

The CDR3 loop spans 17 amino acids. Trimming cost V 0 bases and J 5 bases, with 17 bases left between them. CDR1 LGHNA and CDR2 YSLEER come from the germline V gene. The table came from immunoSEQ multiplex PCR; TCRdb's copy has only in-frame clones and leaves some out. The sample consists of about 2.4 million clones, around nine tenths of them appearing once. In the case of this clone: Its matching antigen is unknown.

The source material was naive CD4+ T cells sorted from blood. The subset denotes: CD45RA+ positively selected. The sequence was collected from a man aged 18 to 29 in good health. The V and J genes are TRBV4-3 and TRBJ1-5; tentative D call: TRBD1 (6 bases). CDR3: CASSQEREGRGYQPQHF. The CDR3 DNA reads TGCGCCAGCAGCCAAGAAAGGGAAGGCAGGGGCTATCAGCCCCAGCATTTT.